This entry lists 31 T cell receptor beta chains sequenced from one sample in a study of blood T cell repertoires in COVID-19. Sequencing used immunoSEQ multiplex PCR; TCRdb keeps in-frame clones, though not all of them. The sample carries fewer than 250,000 clones, roughly nine tenths recorded once. Sequencing was done on a sample of PBMCs or T cells enriched from blood (not recorded which). All receptors come from a man aged 30 to 39 who had recovered from COVID-19.

This clone was recorded a few times. The chain recombines TRBV19 with TRBJ2-7, with 9 bases that match TRBD1. Trimming took 3 bases from V and 5 from J; bases not matched to a gene: 2. The germline V gene encodes CDR1 LNHDA and CDR2 SQIVND (reference sequence). The CDR3 length is 13 residues. CDR3 in amino acids: CASSIGTGNEQYF. The CDR3 nucleotides read TGTGCCAGTAGTATTGGGACAGGGAACGAGCAGTACTTC.

The chain employs TRBV3-1 (or the pseudogene TRBV3-2) and TRBJ1-4; D is perhaps TRBD1 (5 bases). The CDR3 covers 12 residues. Per germline, CDR1 LGHDT and CDR2 YNNKEL (reference sequence). Trimming removed 6 bases from V and 5 bases from J, with 7 bases in between. This CDR3 reads CASSGGNEKLFF. The CDR3 bases are TGTGCCAGCAGTGGGGGGAATGAAAAACTGTTTTTT.

V is TRBV18 and J is TRBJ2-7; 8 bases map to TRBD2. Germline lookup yields CDR1 KGHSH and CDR2 LQKENI. The CDR3 sequence is 15 residues long. V was pared by 2 bases and J by 3 bases, with 6 bases of the junction left unmatched. CDR3 sequence (DNA): TGTGCCAGCTCACCAAGCACTAGCGGATACTACGAGCAGTACTTC. This codes for CASSPSTSGYYEQYF.

The chain is built from TRBV19 and TRBJ1-3; TRBD1 agrees at 8 bases. The J segment lost 8 bases and the V segment lost 10 bases, leaving 13 bases of the junction unmatched. The germline V gene encodes CDR1 LNHDA and CDR2 SQIVND (reference sequence). The CDR3 totals 14 residues. DNA of the CDR3: TGTGCCACCTCTCAGACAGGGGCGAGGGACACCATATATTTT. This codes for CATSQTGARDTIYF.

The chain links TRBV25-1 to TRBJ2-7; 8 nucleotides agree with TRBD2. This CDR3 contains 15 residues. The germline gives CDR1 MGHDK, CDR2 SYGVNS. The V segment lost 7 bases and the J segment 2 bases; nucleotides outside the gene matches: 10. CDR3 sequence: CASTPSEAGAYEQYF. The DNA of the CDR3 is TGTGCCAGCACCCCCTCGGAAGCGGGGGCCTACGAGCAGTACTTC.

This clone came up once. This sequence joins TRBV27 and TRBJ2-5, with 8 positions matching TRBD1. The J segment lost 4 bases and the V segment lost 4 bases, leaving 5 bases of the junction unmatched. In germline, CDR1 is MNHEY, CDR2 SMNVEV (reference sequence). CDR3 length equals 14 residues. The CDR3 loop is CASSSEQGGETQYF. The CDR3 region has the DNA TGTGCCAGCAGTTCAGAACAGGGGGGAGAGACCCAGTACTTC.

The chain joins TRBV19 to TRBJ1-2, with 8 nucleotides matching TRBD1. Germline V gene data show CDR1 as LNHDA and CDR2 as SQIVND (reference sequence). The CDR3 spans 13 residues. After removal of 6 bases from V and 7 bases from J, the junction contained 7 bases not matched to a gene. The CDR3 loop is CASRARDRTGYTF. The CDR3 bases are TGTGCCAGTAGGGCCCGGGACAGGACTGGCTACACCTTC. The variable domain in full, completed from reference TRBV19 and TRBJ1-2, reads DGGITQSPKYLFRKEGQNVTLSCEQNLNHDAMYWYRQDPGQGLRLIYYSQIVNDFQKGDIAEGYSVSREKKESFPLTVTSAQKNPTAFYLCASRARDRTGYTFGSGTRLTVV.

This clone has just one count. The chain carries TRBV7-8 and TRBJ2-2; 12 positions match TRBD2. V shed 5 bases and J 4 bases; nucleotides not matched to a gene: 11. Per germline, CDR1 SGHVS and CDR2 FQNEAQ. There are 18 residues in the CDR3. The CDR3 here is CASSRYGLAGFVTGELFF. CDR3 nucleotides: TGTGCCAGCAGCCGATACGGACTAGCGGGATTCGTCACCGGGGAGCTGTTTTTT.

The chain is built from TRBV9 and TRBJ2-5, with 9 positions matching TRBD2. Germline CDR1 and CDR2: SGDLS and YYNGEE. The CDR3 is 18 residues long. With V trimmed by 0 bases and J by 1 base, 10 bases remained unmatched. In nucleotides, the CDR3 is TGTGCCAGCAGCGTAGCTACGGCTAGCGGGGTGATCCAAGAGACCCAGTACTTC. Translated: CASSVATASGVIQETQYF.

V is TRBV2 and J is TRBJ2-2, with 10 positions matching TRBD2. Germline CDR1 is SNHLY and CDR2 is FYNNEI. This CDR3 comprises 15 residues. The J segment lost 1 base and the V segment lost 5 bases, leaving 1 base of the junction unmatched. For the CDR3, the DNA is TGTGCCAGCAGTATAGCGGGGGGGAACACCGGGGAGCTGTTTTTT. It encodes CASSIAGGNTGELFF.

The chain links TRBV19 to TRBJ1-6, with D unresolved. Germline V lookup: CDR1 LNHDA, CDR2 SQIVND (reference sequence). The CDR3 sequence is 13 residues long. Trimming removed 7 bases at V and 9 bases at J, with 13 bases between. CDR3: CASNMWGGSPLHF. The CDR3 bases are TGTGCCAGTAACATGTGGGGAGGTTCACCCCTCCACTTT.

This clone was found once. The CDR3 sequence is CASSTDTNTGELFF. CDR3 DNA sequence: TGCGCCAGCTCTACAGATACGAACACCGGGGAGCTGTTTTTT. The gene calls are TRBV5-1 and TRBJ2-2; D gene ambiguous. Per germline, CDR1 SGHRS and CDR2 YFSETQ. This CDR3 region has 14 residues. V was clipped by 7 bases and J by 0 bases, with 10 bases between them.

V gene TRBV18 combines with J gene TRBJ1-1; D is ambiguous. This CDR3 is built from 14 residues. V lost 2 bases and J 0 bases, leaving 7 bases between the germline ends. The germline V gene encodes CDR1 KGHSH and CDR2 LQKENI. CDR3 loop: CASSPAVLNTEAFF. The CDR3 DNA follows: TGTGCCAGCTCACCAGCAGTGCTGAACACTGAAGCTTTCTTT.

On this clone itself: This likely stems from a read error, as it lies one base from a far larger clone. The sample contains more than one DNA sequence encoding this CDR3. The rearrangement joins TRBV7-4 to TRBJ1-5, with D perhaps matching TRBD1 (5 bases). This CDR3 region has 17 residues. Trimming stripped 5 bases from V and 1 base from J, with 18 bases between. The germline V gene has CDR1 SGHVT and CDR2 SQSDAQ. CDR3 bases: TGTGCCAGCAGCGACGGAAACGGGGGGGGGAGCAATCAGCCCCAGCATTTT. Translation: CASSDGNGGGSNQPQHF.

The chain is built from TRBV5-5 and TRBJ2-2, with 9 nucleotides matching TRBD2. V shed 4 bases and J 1 base; nucleotides not matched to a gene: 8. Germline V gives CDR1 SGHKS, CDR2 YYEKEE (reference sequence). This CDR3 region has 17 residues. This CDR3 is CASSAGSGSWNTGELFF. The CDR3 nucleotides read TGTGCCAGCAGCGCGGGTAGCGGGAGTTGGAACACCGGGGAGCTGTTTTTT.

The gene calls are TRBV6-5 and TRBJ2-5; 7 bases fit TRBD1. Germline loops: CDR1 MNHEY, CDR2 SVGAGI. After removal of 5 bases from V and 2 bases from J, the junction contained 5 bases not matched to a gene. The CDR3 is made up of 14 amino acids. This CDR3 reads CASSTWTGQETQYF. Here the CDR3 DNA reads TGTGCCAGCAGTACGTGGACAGGACAAGAGACCCAGTACTTC.

This chain links TRBV4-1 with TRBJ2-2, with 12 bases that match TRBD2. Germline V CDR1 and CDR2: MGHRA, YSYEKL. This CDR3 has 20 residues. V trimming: 4 bases; J trimming: 6 bases; junction bases outside the gene matches: 18. CDR3 DNA: TGCGCCAGCAGCCGGCAGATTGGACTAGCGGGAAATACTTACGCCGGGGAGCTGTTTTTT. Its translation is CASSRQIGLAGNTYAGELFF.

The chain employs TRBV10-2 and TRBJ2-2, with D tentatively TRBD1 (5 bases). The CDR3 length is 15 residues. The germline V and J ends were trimmed by 7 bases and 6 bases, with 18 bases remaining between them. The V gene's germline CDR1 is WSHSY and CDR2 SAAADI. The CDR3 loop reads CASNDQGAISGELFF. CDR3 in DNA: TGCGCCAGCAACGACCAGGGTGCGATATCCGGGGAGCTGTTTTTT.

This chain uses TRBV7-8 with TRBJ1-4; a possible D gene is TRBD1 (5 bases). This CDR3 comprises 15 residues. Trimming took 4 bases from V and 4 from J, leaving 13 bases between them. Germline V lookup: CDR1 SGHVS, CDR2 FQNEAQ. CDR3 sequence (DNA): TGTGCCAGCAGCTCCTACAGGTTGGGTAATGAAAAACTGTTTTTT. It yields the protein CASSSYRLGNEKLFF.

This clone has a single count. The V call is TRBV6-5, the J call TRBJ2-7, with 13 bases that match TRBD2. V was pared by 0 bases and J by 9 bases, with 8 bases of the junction left unmatched. The CDR3 is 16 amino acids. Germline assignment: CDR1 MNHEY and CDR2 SVGAGI. The CDR3 bases are TGTGCCAGCAGTTACTCCTACGGGACTAGCGGGACCTCGCAGTACTTC. It is translated as CASSYSYGTSGTSQYF.

V is TRBV19 and J is TRBJ1-3; 12 bases align to TRBD1. CDR1 and CDR2 (germline): LNHDA, SQIVND (reference sequence). With 11 bases clipped from V and 2 bases from J, the junction kept 16 bases outside the gene matches. The CDR3 has 18 residues. The DNA of the CDR3 is TGTGCCTGTGATGCGGGACAGGGGGCGCGGTTTACTGGAAACACCATATATTTT. Translating it yields CACDAGQGARFTGNTIYF.

The gene calls are TRBV18 and TRBJ2-7; TRBD1 might be the D (7 bases). Trimming removed 7 bases at V and 6 bases at J, with 16 bases between. The CDR3 has 13 residues. Germline V CDR1 and CDR2: KGHSH, LQKENI. CDR3 DNA: TGTGCCAGCTGCGCGGGACAGTTGGGCGAGCAGTACTTC. This translates into CASCAGQLGEQYF. Based on the CDR3 plus reference TRBV18 and TRBJ2-7, the full variable domain is NAGVMQNPRHLVRRRGQEARLRCSPMKGHSHVYWYRQLPEEGLKFMVYLQKENIIDESGMPKERFSAEFPKEGPSILRIQQVVRGDSAAYFCASCAGQLGEQYFGPGTRLTVT.

The chain joins TRBV18 to TRBJ1-2, with D perhaps TRBD1 (5 bases). Trimming left V 6 bases short and J 7 bases short, with 15 bases between. This CDR3 region has 13 residues. Germline V gene data show CDR1 as KGHSH and CDR2 as LQKENI. The CDR3 spells CASSQGQSSGYTF. In DNA, the CDR3 is TGTGCCAGCTCCCAGGGCCAATCGTCTGGCTACACCTTC. Supplemented by reference TRBV18 and TRBJ1-2, the full variable domain reads NAGVMQNPRHLVRRRGQEARLRCSPMKGHSHVYWYRQLPEEGLKFMVYLQKENIIDESGMPKERFSAEFPKEGPSILRIQQVVRGDSAAYFCASSQGQSSGYTFGSGTRLTVV.

This chain joins TRBV18 and TRBJ2-2; 7 bases are a match to TRBD1. Germline trimming cut 4 bases from V and 0 bases from J; bases unmatched to any gene: 5. This CDR3 spans 16 amino acids. Germline CDR1 reads KGHSH; CDR2 reads LQKENI. The CDR3 DNA follows: TGTGCCAGCTCACATACCGGGACAGCGAACACCGGGGAGCTGTTTTTT. This translates into CASSHTGTANTGELFF. Full variable domain (outside the CDR3, taken from reference TRBV18 and TRBJ2-2): NAGVMQNPRHLVRRRGQEARLRCSPMKGHSHVYWYRQLPEEGLKFMVYLQKENIIDESGMPKERFSAEFPKEGPSILRIQQVVRGDSAAYFCASSHTGTANTGELFFGEGSRLTVL.

The V call is TRBV15, the J call TRBJ2-1; D unclear. The CDR3 runs to 15 residues. CDR1 LNHNV and CDR2 YYDKDF come from the germline V gene (reference sequence). V was shortened by 0 bases and J by 4 bases, with 10 bases between the two germline ends. The CDR3 spells CATSRDAPGYNEQFF. The CDR3, as DNA: TGTGCCACCAGCAGAGATGCCCCAGGTTACAATGAGCAGTTCTTC.

The chain is built from TRBV3-1 (or the pseudogene TRBV3-2) and TRBJ1-5; 9 positions match TRBD1. Germline CDR1 is LGHDT and CDR2 is YNNKEL (reference sequence). This CDR3 has 15 residues. The V segment lost 1 base and the J segment 9 bases; nucleotides outside the gene matches: 7. The CDR3 sequence: CASSQGQGVGAPQHF. The CDR3 nucleotides read TGTGCCAGCAGCCAAGGACAGGGGGTTGGTGCGCCCCAGCATTTT.

The chain links TRBV5-1 to TRBJ1-2; 10 nucleotides agree with TRBD1. Trimming at V came to 0 bases and at J to 5 bases, leaving 4 bases not matched to a gene. The length of the CDR3 is 15 residues. Germline values: CDR1 SGHRS, CDR2 YFSETQ. The CDR3 protein is CASSLGQGAVYGYTF. The CDR3 DNA sequence: TGCGCCAGCAGCTTGGGACAGGGGGCGGTTTATGGCTACACCTTC. The full variable domain, its missing parts supplied by reference TRBV5-1 and TRBJ1-2, is KAGVTQTPRYLIKTRGQQVTLSCSPISGHRSVSWYQQTPGQGLQFLFEYFSETQRNKGNFPGRFSGRQFSNSRSEMNVSTLELGDSALYLCASSLGQGAVYGYTFGSGTRLTVV.

The sample holds a few counts of this clone. This chain joins TRBV7-9 and TRBJ1-2; 8 bases are shared with TRBD1. The length of the CDR3 is 14 residues. From germline, CDR1 is SEHNR and CDR2 FQNEAQ (reference sequence). V lost 6 bases to trimming and J lost 3 bases; unmatched junction nucleotides: 6. The CDR3 is CASRGRGRDYGYTF. The CDR3 DNA reads as TGTGCCAGCAGGGGCAGGGGGCGCGACTATGGCTACACCTTC.

The chain is built from TRBV12-3 or TRBV12-4 and TRBJ1-2; TRBD1 is a possible D gene (5 bases). CDR3 size: 13 residues. V lost 6 bases, J lost 4 bases, and 12 bases lay in between. The CDR3 region has the DNA TGTGCCAGCAGGTCAACAGGTTCCTATGGCTACACCTTC. Translating gives CASRSTGSYGYTF.

The CDR3 DNA reads TGTGCCAGTAGTGGGCGGGATTTGAACACCGGGGAGCTGTTTTTT. This translates into CASSGRDLNTGELFF. The V call is TRBV19, the J call TRBJ2-2, with a possible D match to TRBD2 (6 bases). Trimming cost V 5 bases and J 1 base, with 11 bases left between them. The CDR3 consists of 15 residues. From germline, CDR1 is LNHDA and CDR2 SQIVND (reference sequence).

V is TRBV28 and J is TRBJ2-4; no definite D call. The CDR3 loop spans 13 amino acids. Trimming removed 8 bases at V and 0 bases at J, with 8 bases between. Germline-derived CDR1 and CDR2 are MDHEN and SYDVKM. The CDR3 coding sequence is TGTGCCAGCCTAGACGCAGCCAAAAACATTCAGTACTTC. Translating it yields CASLDAAKNIQYF.